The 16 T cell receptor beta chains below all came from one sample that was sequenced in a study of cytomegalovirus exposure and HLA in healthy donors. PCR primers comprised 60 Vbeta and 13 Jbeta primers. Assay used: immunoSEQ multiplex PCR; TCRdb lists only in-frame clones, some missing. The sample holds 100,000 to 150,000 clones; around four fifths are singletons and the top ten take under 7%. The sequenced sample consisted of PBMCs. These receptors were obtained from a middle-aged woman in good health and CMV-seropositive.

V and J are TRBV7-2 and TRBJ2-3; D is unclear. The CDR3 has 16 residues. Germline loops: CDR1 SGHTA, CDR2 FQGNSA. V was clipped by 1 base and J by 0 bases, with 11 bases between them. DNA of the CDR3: TGTGCCAGCAGCTTAGGCGGCGCGACTAGCACAGATACGCAGTATTTT. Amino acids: CASSLGGATSTDTQYF.

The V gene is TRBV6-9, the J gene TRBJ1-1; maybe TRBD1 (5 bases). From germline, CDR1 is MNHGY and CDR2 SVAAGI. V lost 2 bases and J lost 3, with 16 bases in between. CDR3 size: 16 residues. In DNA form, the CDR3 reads TGTGCCAGCAGTTATGGTTGCAGGGAACGTCACACTGAAGCTTTCTTT. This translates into CASSYGCRERHTEAFF.

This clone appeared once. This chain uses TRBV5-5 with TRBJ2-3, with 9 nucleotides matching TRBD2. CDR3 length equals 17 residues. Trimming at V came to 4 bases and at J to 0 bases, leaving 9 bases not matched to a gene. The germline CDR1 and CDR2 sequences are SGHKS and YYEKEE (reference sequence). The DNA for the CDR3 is TGTGCCAGCAGCAGTCTAGCGGGGAGTACTAGCACAGATACGCAGTATTTT. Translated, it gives CASSSLAGSTSTDTQYF.

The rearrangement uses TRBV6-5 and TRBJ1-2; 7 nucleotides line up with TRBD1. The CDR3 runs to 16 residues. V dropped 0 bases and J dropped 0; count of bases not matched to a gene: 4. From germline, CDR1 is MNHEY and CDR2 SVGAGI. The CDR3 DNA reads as TGTGCCAGCAGTTACTCGAGGGGACAGACTAACTATGGCTACACCTTC. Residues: CASSYSRGQTNYGYTF.

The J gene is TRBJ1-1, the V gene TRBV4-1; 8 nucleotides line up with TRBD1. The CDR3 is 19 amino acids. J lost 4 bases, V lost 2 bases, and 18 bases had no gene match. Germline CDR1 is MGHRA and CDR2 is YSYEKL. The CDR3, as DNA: TGCGCCAGCAGCCAACTTCAACCGAAGACAGGGGCCGGAGGCACTGAAGCTTTCTTT. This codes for CASSQLQPKTGAGGTEAFF.

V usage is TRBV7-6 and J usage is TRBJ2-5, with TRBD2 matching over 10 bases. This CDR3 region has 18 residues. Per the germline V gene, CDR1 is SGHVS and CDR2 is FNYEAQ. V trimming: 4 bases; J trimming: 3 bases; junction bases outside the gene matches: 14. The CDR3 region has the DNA TGTGCCAGCAGCTCGTCGAGGAGCGGGGGGGCCGGGGAAGAGACCCAGTACTTC. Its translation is CASSSSRSGGAGEETQYF.

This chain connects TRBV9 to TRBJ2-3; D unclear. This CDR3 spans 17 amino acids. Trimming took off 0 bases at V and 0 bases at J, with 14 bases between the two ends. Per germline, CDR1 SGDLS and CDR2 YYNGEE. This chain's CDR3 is CASSVVGGLTSTDTQYF. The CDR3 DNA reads TGTGCCAGCAGCGTAGTTGGCGGCCTAACTAGCACAGATACGCAGTATTTT.

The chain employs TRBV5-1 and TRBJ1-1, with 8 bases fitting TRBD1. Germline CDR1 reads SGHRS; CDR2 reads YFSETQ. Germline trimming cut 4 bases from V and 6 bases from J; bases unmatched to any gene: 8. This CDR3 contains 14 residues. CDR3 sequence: CASSTGGSGSEAFF. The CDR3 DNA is TGCGCCAGCAGCACAGGGGGTTCGGGCTCTGAAGCTTTCTTT.

CDR3 sequence reads: CATVQQVSYEQYF. The CDR3 region has the DNA TGTGCCACAGTACAACAGGTCTCCTACGAGCAGTACTTC. V gene TRBV28 combines with J gene TRBJ2-7; perhaps TRBD1 as D (5 bases). There are 13 residues in the CDR3. Trimming shortened V by 10 bases and J by 0 bases, and 13 bases separated the two germline ends. Per germline, CDR1 MDHEN and CDR2 SYDVKM.

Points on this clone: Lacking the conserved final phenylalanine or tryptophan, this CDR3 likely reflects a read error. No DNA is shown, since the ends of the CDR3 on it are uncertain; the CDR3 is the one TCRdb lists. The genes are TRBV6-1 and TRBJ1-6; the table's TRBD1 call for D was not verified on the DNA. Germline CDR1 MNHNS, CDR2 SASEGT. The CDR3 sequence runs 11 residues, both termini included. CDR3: CASSDGTAPKV.

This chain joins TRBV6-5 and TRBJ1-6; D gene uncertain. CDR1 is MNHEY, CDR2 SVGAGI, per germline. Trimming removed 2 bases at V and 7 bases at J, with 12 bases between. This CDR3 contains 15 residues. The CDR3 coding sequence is TGTGCCAGCAGTTACGAGGGCGGAAGAAATTCACCCCTCCACTTT. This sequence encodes CASSYEGGRNSPLHF.

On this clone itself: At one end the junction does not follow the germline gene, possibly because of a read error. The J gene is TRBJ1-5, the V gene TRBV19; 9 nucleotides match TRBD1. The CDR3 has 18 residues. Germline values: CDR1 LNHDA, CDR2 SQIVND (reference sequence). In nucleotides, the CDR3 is TGTACCAGCCTTTTGAGACAGGGGGTACCAGGAAGGGGTCAGCCCCAGCATTTT. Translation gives CTSLLRQGVPGRGQPQHF.

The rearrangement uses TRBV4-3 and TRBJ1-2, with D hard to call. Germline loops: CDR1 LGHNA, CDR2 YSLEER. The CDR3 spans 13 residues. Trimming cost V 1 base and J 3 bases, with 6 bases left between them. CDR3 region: CASSQGAHYGYTF. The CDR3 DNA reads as TGCGCCAGCAGCCAAGGGGCCCACTATGGCTACACCTTC.

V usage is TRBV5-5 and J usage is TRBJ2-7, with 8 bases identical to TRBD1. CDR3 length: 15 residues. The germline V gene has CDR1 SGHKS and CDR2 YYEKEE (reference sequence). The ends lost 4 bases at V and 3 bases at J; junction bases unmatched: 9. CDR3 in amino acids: CASSGAGTGHYEQYF. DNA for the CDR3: TGTGCCAGCAGCGGAGCCGGGACAGGACACTACGAGCAGTACTTC.

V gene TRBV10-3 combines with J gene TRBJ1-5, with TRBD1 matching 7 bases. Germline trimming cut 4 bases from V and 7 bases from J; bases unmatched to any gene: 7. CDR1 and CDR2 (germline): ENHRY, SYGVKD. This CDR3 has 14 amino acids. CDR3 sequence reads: CAISGTKQGQPQHF. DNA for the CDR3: TGTGCCATCAGTGGGACAAAACAGGGGCAGCCCCAGCATTTT.

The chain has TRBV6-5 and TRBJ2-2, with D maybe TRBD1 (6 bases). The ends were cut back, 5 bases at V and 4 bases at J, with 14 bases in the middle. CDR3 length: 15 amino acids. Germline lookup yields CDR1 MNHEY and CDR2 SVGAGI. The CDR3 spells CASSQPRGSTGELFF. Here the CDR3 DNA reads TGTGCCAGCAGTCAACCCAGGGGTAGCACCGGGGAGCTGTTTTTT.